A single sample is the source of the 19 T cell receptor beta chains below, sequenced in a study of cytomegalovirus exposure and HLA in healthy donors. Profiling relied on immunoSEQ multiplex PCR, and the TCRdb table lists in-frame clones only, not all of them. The sample includes 250,000 or so clones, nearly 90% seen only once; the top ten take 0.35% to 0.4%. The specimen sequenced was PBMCs. These TCRs come from a woman under 30 in good health and CMV-seronegative.

This clone has just one count. The rearrangement joins TRBV10-3 to TRBJ2-7, with a tentative D call TRBD2 (5 bases). V was cut by 6 bases and J by 0 bases, with 15 bases left in between. This CDR3 spans 15 amino acids. Germline CDR1 is ENHRY and CDR2 is SYGVKD. The CDR3, as DNA: TGTGCCATCAGAAACTGGACTTATCTCTCCTACGAGCAGTACTTC. Its protein product is CAIRNWTYLSYEQYF.

The chain uses TRBV6-6 and TRBJ2-3, with 10 bases identical to TRBD1. The CDR3 consists of 15 residues. With V trimmed by 4 bases and J by 4 bases, 5 bases remained unmatched. CDR1 MNHNY and CDR2 SVGAGI come from the germline V gene (reference sequence). CDR3 nucleotide sequence: TGTGCCAGCAGTTCCCGGGACAGGGGCCCAGATACGCAGTATTTT. The encoded protein is CASSSRDRGPDTQYF.

The rearrangement uses TRBV6-8 and TRBJ2-7, with TRBD1 matching 10 bases. The V and J ends lost 5 bases and 2 bases, in that order; junction bases with no gene match: 9. CDR1 MNHGY and CDR2 SAAAGT come from the germline V gene. The CDR3 covers 16 residues. CDR3 in DNA: TGTGCCAGCAGTCCAGACAGGGGGCCGACCCCCTACGAGCAGTACTTC. Amino acid sequence: CASSPDRGPTPYEQYF.

This sequence joins TRBV6-1 and TRBJ1-2, with 9 positions matching TRBD1. Germline values: CDR1 MNHNS, CDR2 SASEGT. J gave up 8 bases and V 4 bases, and 5 bases lay outside the gene matches. The CDR3 is 13 residues long. CDR3 DNA sequence: TGTGCCAGCAGTGCTGGGACAGGGAAAGGCTACACCTTC. It is translated as CASSAGTGKGYTF.

V usage is TRBV7-8 and J usage is TRBJ2-7; TRBD1 matches 9 bases. CDR1 and CDR2 (germline): SGHVS, FQNEAQ. This CDR3 has 15 amino acids. J gave up 2 bases and V 0 bases, and 2 bases lay outside the gene matches. The CDR3 region is CASSLAQGAPYEQYF. The CDR3, as DNA: TGTGCCAGCAGCTTAGCACAGGGGGCTCCCTACGAGCAGTACTTC.

The chain combines TRBV10-1 with TRBJ2-7; 12 bases agree with TRBD2. The germline gives CDR1 WNHNN, CDR2 SYGVQD (reference sequence). The CDR3 covers 20 residues. V lost 4 bases, J lost 2 bases, and 18 bases stayed unmatched. As DNA, the CDR3 is TGCGCCAGCAGTGTCTCCCGACAACCGGCTCTAGCGGGGGGGACCTACGAGCAGTACGTC. Amino acids: CASSVSRQPALAGGTYEQYV.

The chain has TRBV19 and TRBJ2-1; the D gene is possibly TRBD1 (6 bases). CDR3 size: 14 residues. Trimming took 2 bases from V and 5 from J, leaving 10 bases between them. CDR1 and CDR2 from the germline V gene are LNHDA and SQIVND (reference sequence). CDR3 in amino acids: CASSIQGLNNEQFF. The CDR3 DNA sequence: TGTGCCAGTAGTATACAGGGGCTAAACAATGAGCAGTTCTTC.

The chain combines TRBV6-1 with TRBJ2-7, with 9 nucleotides matching TRBD1. Trimming at V came to 4 bases and at J to 0 bases, leaving 1 base not matched to a gene. Germline loops: CDR1 MNHNS, CDR2 SASEGT. The CDR3 covers 14 residues. CDR3: CASSGQGGSYEQYV. In nucleotides, the CDR3 is TGTGCCAGCAGTGGACAGGGGGGCTCCTACGAGCAGTACGTC.

The chain joins TRBV10-3 to TRBJ2-3; 10 bases are shared with TRBD1. V trimming: 7 bases; J trimming: 2 bases; junction bases outside the gene matches: 6. Germline V gives CDR1 ENHRY, CDR2 SYGVKD. The CDR3 spans 15 residues. In DNA, the CDR3 is TGTGCCATCAAAGGGACAGGGGAAGACACAGATACGCAGTATTTT. It is translated as CAIKGTGEDTDTQYF.

The chain employs TRBV7-8 and TRBJ2-7, with 9 nucleotides matching TRBD2. Germline V gene sequence: CDR1 SGHVS, CDR2 FQNEAQ. V shed 0 bases and J 1 base; nucleotides not matched to a gene: 4. The CDR3 sequence is 16 residues long. The CDR3 nucleotides are TGTGCCAGCAGCTTAGCCCTTAGCGGGGGTTCCTACGAGCAGTACGTC. The encoded protein is CASSLALSGGSYEQYV.

The V call is TRBV10-3, the J call TRBJ1-3; D is possibly TRBD1 (6 bases). This CDR3 is 14 amino acids long. The germline V and J ends were trimmed by 5 bases and 3 bases, with 11 bases remaining between them. Germline assignment: CDR1 ENHRY and CDR2 SYGVKD. The chain's CDR3 is CAISYWDIGNTIYF. The CDR3 DNA is TGTGCCATCAGTTACTGGGACATTGGAAACACCATATATTTT.

The chain links TRBV5-4 to TRBJ1-3; D remains ambiguous. Trimming shortened V by 4 bases and J by 7 bases, and 12 bases separated the two germline ends. CDR1 and CDR2 (germline): SGHNT, YYREEE (reference sequence). The CDR3 sequence is 13 residues long. CDR3 residues: CASSPDGRNTIYF. In nucleotides, the CDR3 is TGTGCCAGCAGCCCGGACGGGAGGAACACCATATATTTT. The full variable domain, with the rest looked up from reference TRBV5-4 and TRBJ1-3, is ETGVTQSPTHLIKTRGQQVTLRCSSQSGHNTVSWYQQALGQGPQFIFQYYREEENGRGNFPPRFSGLQFPNYSSELNVNALELDDSALYLCASSPDGRNTIYFGEGSWLTVV.

The chain links TRBV6-1 to TRBJ1-3, with a weak D call TRBD1 (6 bases). CDR3 size: 16 residues. Trimming removed 4 bases at V and 4 bases at J, with 17 bases between. CDR1 is MNHNS and CDR2 is SASEGT in the germline V gene. The CDR3 DNA reads as TGTGCCAGCAGTGCAAGGACAGCGAGGGACGGAAACACCATATATTTT. Translating gives CASSARTARDGNTIYF.

The chain combines TRBV28 with TRBJ1-5; D is ambiguous. The V gene lost 6 bases and the J gene lost 6 bases, with 18 bases spanning the gap. The CDR3 length is 15 residues. From germline, CDR1 is MDHEN and CDR2 SYDVKM. The CDR3 DNA reads as TGTGCCAGCAGCCCTGGAGGAGGGTATGGTCAGCCCCAGCATTTT. Translated: CASSPGGGYGQPQHF.

This clone appeared once. The rearrangement uses TRBV18 and TRBJ2-3; 10 bases align to TRBD2. V was pared by 2 bases and J by 1 base, with 6 bases of the junction left unmatched. Germline CDR1 and CDR2: KGHSH and LQKENI. This CDR3 is built from 17 residues. CDR3 sequence: CASSPIRLAGGTDTQYF. The CDR3 DNA reads TGTGCCAGCTCACCAATTCGCCTAGCGGGGGGCACAGATACGCAGTATTTT.

This chain uses TRBV7-9 with TRBJ2-7; the D gene is possibly TRBD1 (6 bases). Trimming stripped 2 bases from V and 2 bases from J, with 13 bases between. CDR1 and CDR2 from the germline V gene are SEHNR and FQNEAQ (reference sequence). This CDR3 is 15 amino acids long. The CDR3 loop reads CASSLILSGAYEQYF. DNA of the CDR3: TGTGCCAGCAGCTTAATTTTGTCAGGGGCCTACGAGCAGTACTTC.

This clone showed up just once. The chain joins TRBV19 to TRBJ1-5, with D possibly being TRBD1 (5 bases). This CDR3 comprises 15 residues. Germline-derived CDR1 and CDR2 are LNHDA and SQIVND (reference sequence). Trimming cost V 1 base and J 6 bases, with 13 bases left between them. Here the CDR3 DNA reads TGTGCCAGTAGTATAGTCCCAGGGAACAGTCAGCCCCAGCATTTT. Encoded protein: CASSIVPGNSQPQHF.

The V and J genes are TRBV28 and TRBJ2-5, with a tentative D call TRBD1 (6 bases). Germline V gene data show CDR1 as MDHEN and CDR2 as SYDVKM. The V gene lost 8 bases and the J gene lost 2 bases, with 15 bases spanning the gap. CDR3 length equals 14 residues. This CDR3 is CASSGRGEQETQYF. CDR3 DNA sequence: TGTGCCAGCTCGGGCAGGGGAGAACAAGAGACCCAGTACTTC.

Only one count was recorded for this clone. This chain connects TRBV4-2 to TRBJ1-2; D unclear. The CDR3 is 15 amino acids. Germline CDR1 reads LGHNA; CDR2 reads YNFKEQ. Trimming removed 1 base at V and 0 bases at J, with 9 bases between. The CDR3 region is CASSQGPGANYGYTF. CDR3 bases: TGTGCCAGCAGCCAAGGTCCGGGAGCTAACTATGGCTACACCTTC.